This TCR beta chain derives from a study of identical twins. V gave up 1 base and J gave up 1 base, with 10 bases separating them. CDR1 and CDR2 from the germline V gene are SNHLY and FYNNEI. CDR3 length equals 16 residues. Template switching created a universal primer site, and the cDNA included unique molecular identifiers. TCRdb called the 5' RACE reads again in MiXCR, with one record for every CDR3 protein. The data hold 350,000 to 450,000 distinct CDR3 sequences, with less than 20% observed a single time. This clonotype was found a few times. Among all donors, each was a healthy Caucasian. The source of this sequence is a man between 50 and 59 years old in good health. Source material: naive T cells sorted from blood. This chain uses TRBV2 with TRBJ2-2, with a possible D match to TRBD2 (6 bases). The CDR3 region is CASSEGASVNTGELFF. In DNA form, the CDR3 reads TGTGCCAGCAGTGAAGGAGCTAGCGTGAACACCGGGGAGCTGTTTTTT.